Here is one T cell receptor (beta chain) with its context. No antigen is known for it. Sampling consisted of one heparinised blood draw per donor, averaging approximately 120 mL. This sample was taken from a study of beta chain features in type 1 diabetes. Whole-study findings and limits: Type 1 diabetes patients had fewer VDJ junction insertions and more deletions. Within each of all four CD4+ subsets, Type 1 diabetes patients had TCRB CDR3s that were moderately but significantly shorter.

The authors reverse transcribed all of the isolated RNA, so sequencing captured expressed TCRB transcripts. The average output of naive, central memory and regulatory T cell samples was about 3.3 million reads. Here immunoSEQ multiplex PCR was the method, and the copy in TCRdb shows in-frame clones only, minus some. The sample shows some 140,000 clones, around 8.8% of them seen only once. The V gene lost 5 bases and the J gene lost 1 base, with 8 bases spanning the gap. The CDR3 extends over 13 amino acids. The chain joins TRBV23-1 to TRBJ1-1; maybe TRBD1 (5 bases). TRBV23-1 is an open reading frame, and its role is uncertain. The material sequenced was central memory CD4+ T cells from blood. The sequence was obtained from a man aged 30 to 45 with type 1 diabetes. CDR3 sequence: CASSSDRNTEAFF. CDR3 nucleotide sequence: TGCGCCAGCAGTTCCGACAGGAACACTGAAGCTTTCTTT.